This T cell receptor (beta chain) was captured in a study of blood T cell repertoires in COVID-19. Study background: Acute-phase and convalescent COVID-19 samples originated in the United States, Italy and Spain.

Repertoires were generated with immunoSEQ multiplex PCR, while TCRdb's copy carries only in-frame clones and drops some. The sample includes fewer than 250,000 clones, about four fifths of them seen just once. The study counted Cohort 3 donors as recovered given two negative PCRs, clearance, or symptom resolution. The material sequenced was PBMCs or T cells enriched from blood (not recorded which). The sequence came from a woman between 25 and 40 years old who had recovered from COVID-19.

The CDR3 DNA is TGTGCCAGTAGGCACACGGAGAGGGCTCGAGAAAAACTGTTTTTT. Translated: CASRHTERAREKLFF. The V and J genes are TRBV19 and TRBJ1-4; D is ambiguous. The V gene's germline CDR1 is LNHDA and CDR2 SQIVND (reference sequence). V was shortened by 6 bases and J by 8 bases, with 19 bases between the two germline ends. The CDR3 sequence is 15 residues long.